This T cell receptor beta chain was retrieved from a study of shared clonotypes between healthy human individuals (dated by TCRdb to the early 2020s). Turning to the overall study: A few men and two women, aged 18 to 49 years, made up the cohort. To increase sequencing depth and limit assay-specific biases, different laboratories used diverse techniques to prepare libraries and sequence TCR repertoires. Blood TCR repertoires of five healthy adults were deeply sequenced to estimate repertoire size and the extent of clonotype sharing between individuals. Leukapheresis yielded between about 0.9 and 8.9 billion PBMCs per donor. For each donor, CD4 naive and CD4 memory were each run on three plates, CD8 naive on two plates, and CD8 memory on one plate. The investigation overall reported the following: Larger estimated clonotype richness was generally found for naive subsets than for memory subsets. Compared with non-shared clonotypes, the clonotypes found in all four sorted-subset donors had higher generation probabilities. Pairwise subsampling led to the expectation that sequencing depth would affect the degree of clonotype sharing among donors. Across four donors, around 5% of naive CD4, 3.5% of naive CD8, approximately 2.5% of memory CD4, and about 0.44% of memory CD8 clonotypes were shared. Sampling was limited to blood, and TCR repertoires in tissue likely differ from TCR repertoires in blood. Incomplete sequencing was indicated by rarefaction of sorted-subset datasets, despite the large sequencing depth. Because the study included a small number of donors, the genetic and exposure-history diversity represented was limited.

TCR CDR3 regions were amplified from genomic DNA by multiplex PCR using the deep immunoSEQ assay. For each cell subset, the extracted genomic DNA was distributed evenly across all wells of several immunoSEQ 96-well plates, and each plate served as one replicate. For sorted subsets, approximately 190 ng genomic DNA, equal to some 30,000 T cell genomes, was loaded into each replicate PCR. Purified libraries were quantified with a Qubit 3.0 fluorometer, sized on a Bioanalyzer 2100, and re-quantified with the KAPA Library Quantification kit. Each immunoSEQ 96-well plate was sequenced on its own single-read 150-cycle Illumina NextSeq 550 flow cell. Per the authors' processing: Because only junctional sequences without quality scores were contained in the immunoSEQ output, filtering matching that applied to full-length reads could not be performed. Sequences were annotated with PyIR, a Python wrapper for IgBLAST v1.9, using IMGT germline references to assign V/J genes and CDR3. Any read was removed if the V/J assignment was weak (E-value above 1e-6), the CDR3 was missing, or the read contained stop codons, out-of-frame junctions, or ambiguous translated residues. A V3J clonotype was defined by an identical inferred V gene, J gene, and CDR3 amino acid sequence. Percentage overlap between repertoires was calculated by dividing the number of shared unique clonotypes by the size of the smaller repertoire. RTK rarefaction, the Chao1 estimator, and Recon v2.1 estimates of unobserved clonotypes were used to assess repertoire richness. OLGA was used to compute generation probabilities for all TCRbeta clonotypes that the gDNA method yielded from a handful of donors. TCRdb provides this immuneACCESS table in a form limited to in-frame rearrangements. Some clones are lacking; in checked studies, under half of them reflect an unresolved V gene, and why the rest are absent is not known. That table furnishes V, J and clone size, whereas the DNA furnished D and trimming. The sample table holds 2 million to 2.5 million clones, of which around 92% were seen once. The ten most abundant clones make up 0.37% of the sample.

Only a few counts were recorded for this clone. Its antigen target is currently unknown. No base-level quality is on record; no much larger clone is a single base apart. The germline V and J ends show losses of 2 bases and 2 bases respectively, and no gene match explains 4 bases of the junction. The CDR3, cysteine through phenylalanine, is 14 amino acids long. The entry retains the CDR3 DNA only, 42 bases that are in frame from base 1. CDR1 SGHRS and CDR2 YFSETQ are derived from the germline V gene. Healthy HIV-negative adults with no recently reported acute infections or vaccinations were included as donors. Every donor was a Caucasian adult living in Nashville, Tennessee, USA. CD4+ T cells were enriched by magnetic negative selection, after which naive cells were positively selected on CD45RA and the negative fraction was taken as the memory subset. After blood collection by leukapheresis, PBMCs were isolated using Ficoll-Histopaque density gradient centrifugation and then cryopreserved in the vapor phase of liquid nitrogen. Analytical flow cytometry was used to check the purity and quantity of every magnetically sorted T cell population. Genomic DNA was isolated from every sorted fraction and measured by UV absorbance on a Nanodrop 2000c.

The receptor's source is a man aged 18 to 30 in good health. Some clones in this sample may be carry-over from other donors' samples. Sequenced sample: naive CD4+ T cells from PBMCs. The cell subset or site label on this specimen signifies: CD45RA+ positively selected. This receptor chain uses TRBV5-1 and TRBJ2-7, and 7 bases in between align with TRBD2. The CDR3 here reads CASSFSAGTYEQYF. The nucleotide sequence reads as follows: TGCGCCAGCAGCTTTTCAGCGGGAACCTACGAGCAGTACTTC.